These 9 T cell receptor beta chains originate from one sample sequenced in a study of cytomegalovirus exposure and HLA in healthy donors. PCR employed 60 Vbeta and 13 Jbeta primers. TCRdb's table, derived via immunoSEQ multiplex PCR, lists solely in-frame clones and lacks some. The sample includes more than 85,000 clones, about 81% of them seen just once. Specimen: PBMCs. These receptors all stem from a man aged 25-45 years in good health and CMV-seronegative.

The chain has TRBV30 and TRBJ2-2; D is undetermined. Trimming cost V 0 bases and J 0 bases, with 5 bases left between them. The CDR3 contains 14 residues. The germline V gene has CDR1 GTSNPN and CDR2 SVGIG (reference sequence). In DNA form, the CDR3 reads TGTGCCTGGAGTGTACTTGCGAACACCGGGGAGCTGTTTTTT. This codes for CAWSVLANTGELFF.

V is TRBV5-1 and J is TRBJ1-5; a weak D match, TRBD1 (5 bases). The CDR3 has 15 residues. Germline values: CDR1 SGHRS, CDR2 YFSETQ. V was cut by 0 bases and J by 5 bases, with 12 bases left in between. CDR3 amino acids: CASSLGVGGDQPQHF. In nucleotides, the CDR3 is TGCGCCAGCAGCTTGGGGGTGGGGGGTGATCAGCCCCAGCATTTT.

The J gene is TRBJ2-1, the V gene TRBV11-2, with 8 positions matching TRBD1. CDR3 length: 15 amino acids. V lost 5 bases to trimming and J lost 7 bases; unmatched junction nucleotides: 10. In germline, CDR1 is SGHAT, CDR2 FQNNGV. CDR3 coding DNA: TGTGCCAGCAGCCCGACCGGGACAGGACCTAATGAGCAGTTCTTC. Protein sequence: CASSPTGTGPNEQFF.

The genes are TRBV18 and TRBJ2-1, with D tentatively TRBD1 (5 bases). V lost 3 bases and J 7 bases, leaving 16 bases between the germline ends. The germline V gene has CDR1 KGHSH and CDR2 LQKENI. The CDR3 sequence is 15 residues long. CDR3 bases: TGTGCCAGCTCACCGACTCTAGACAGAACAAATGAGCAGTTCTTC. Amino acid sequence: CASSPTLDRTNEQFF. The full variable domain, in which reference TRBV18 and TRBJ2-1 provide the parts outside the CDR3, is NAGVMQNPRHLVRRRGQEARLRCSPMKGHSHVYWYRQLPEEGLKFMVYLQKENIIDESGMPKERFSAEFPKEGPSILRIQQVVRGDSAAYFCASSPTLDRTNEQFFGPGTRLTVL.

The chain joins TRBV7-2 to TRBJ2-2; a possible D gene is TRBD2 (6 bases). This CDR3 region has 12 residues. The germline V gene encodes CDR1 SGHTA and CDR2 FQGNSA. The germline V and J ends were trimmed by 7 bases and 6 bases, with 9 bases remaining between them. CDR3 in DNA: TGTGCCAGCACTCGGGGGTCCGGGGAGCTGTTTTTT. This encodes CASTRGSGELFF.

The J gene is TRBJ2-7, the V gene TRBV11-2; 10 nucleotides align to TRBD2. This CDR3 comprises 18 residues. J lost 4 bases, V lost 5 bases, and 17 bases had no gene match. In germline, CDR1 is SGHAT, CDR2 FQNNGV. The CDR3 bases are TGTGCCAGCAGCCAACCCTATGGGCTAGCGGGGGAACCATACGAGCAGTACTTC. Its translation is CASSQPYGLAGEPYEQYF.

This chain joins TRBV6-5 and TRBJ2-7; 8 positions agree with TRBD1. Germline V gene data show CDR1 as MNHEY and CDR2 as SVGAGI. The CDR3 extends over 15 amino acids. V lost 7 bases to trimming and J lost 3 bases; unmatched junction nucleotides: 11. DNA for the CDR3: TGTGCCAGCAAACCCGGACAGGGAAGTTTCTACGAGCAGTACTTC. Amino acids: CASKPGQGSFYEQYF.

The gene calls are TRBV11-2 and TRBJ2-3, with D perhaps matching TRBD2 (5 bases). CDR3 length equals 15 residues. Between the trimmed V and J ends, which lost 3 bases and 2 bases, there was a span of 12 bases. CDR1 is SGHAT and CDR2 is FQNNGV in the germline V gene. The CDR3 region is CASSLERISTDTQYF. The CDR3 DNA reads TGTGCCAGCAGCTTGGAGCGGATCTCCACAGATACGCAGTATTTT. The full variable domain, in which reference TRBV11-2 and TRBJ2-3 provide the parts outside the CDR3, is EAGVAQSPRYKIIEKRQSVAFWCNPISGHATLYWYQQILGQGPKLLIQFQNNGVVDDSQLPKDRFSAERLKGVDSTLKIQPAKLEDSAVYLCASSLERISTDTQYFGPGTRLTVL.

This chain links TRBV27 with TRBJ2-3; 7 bases are shared with TRBD2. The V segment lost 8 bases and the J segment 1 base; nucleotides outside the gene matches: 3. This CDR3 has 13 amino acids. Germline CDR1 reads MNHEY; CDR2 reads SMNVEV (reference sequence). The CDR3 coding sequence is TGTGCCAGCTCGAGCGGGGGCACAGATACGCAGTATTTT. It yields the protein CASSSGGTDTQYF.